This entry lists 26 T cell receptor beta chains sequenced from one sample in a study of cytomegalovirus exposure and HLA in healthy donors. Primers for the PCR totalled 60 Vbeta and 13 Jbeta. The table came from immunoSEQ multiplex PCR; TCRdb's copy has only in-frame clones and leaves some out. The sample includes some 110,000 clones, under 80% of them seen just once. The sequencing sample was made of PBMCs. The source is a woman in her forties or fifties in good health and CMV-seropositive.

CDR3: CASSPGLAGAYEQYF. In nucleotides, the CDR3 is TGTGCCAGTAGTCCTGGGCTAGCGGGCGCCTACGAGCAGTACTTC. The V gene is TRBV19, the J gene TRBJ2-7; 8 positions match TRBD2. Germline CDR1 reads LNHDA; CDR2 reads SQIVND (reference sequence). Germline trimming cut 5 bases from V and 2 bases from J; bases unmatched to any gene: 8. The CDR3 spans 15 residues.

The rearrangement uses TRBV7-2 and TRBJ2-7, with D tentatively TRBD2 (6 bases). Trimming removed 4 bases from V and 6 bases from J, with 25 bases in between. This CDR3 region has 17 residues. Germline V lookup: CDR1 SGHTA, CDR2 FQGNSA. Written as DNA, the CDR3 is TGTGCCAGCAGCTCGTTGGACCCGGGACGGAGGGCTCGCGAGCAGTACTTC. Translating it yields CASSSLDPGRRAREQYF.

This clone has a handful of counts. CDR3 sequence: CASAPGTLSYEQYF. The DNA of the CDR3 is TGCGCCAGCGCGCCGGGGACACTCTCCTACGAGCAGTACTTC. The V gene is TRBV10-1, the J gene TRBJ2-7, with D perhaps matching TRBD1 (6 bases). The CDR3 runs 14 residues. V lost 8 bases and J 0 bases, leaving 14 bases between the germline ends. CDR1 and CDR2 (germline): WNHNN, SYGVQD (reference sequence).

The V and J genes are TRBV7-2 and TRBJ1-6, with D tentatively TRBD1 (5 bases). CDR3 length: 14 residues. Germline V CDR1 and CDR2: SGHTA, FQGNSA. V was shortened by 3 bases and J by 9 bases, with 12 bases between the two germline ends. The DNA for the CDR3 is TGTGCCAGCAGCTTGCGGGGGACGGGTTCACCCCTCCACTTT. Its translation is CASSLRGTGSPLHF.

The chain combines TRBV5-8 with TRBJ2-1; the D is unclear. This CDR3 is built from 14 residues. V was pared by 1 base and J by 6 bases, with 11 bases between. Germline V lookup: CDR1 SGHTS, CDR2 YDEGEE. This CDR3 reads CASSLRVFGNEQFF. For the CDR3, the DNA is TGTGCCAGCAGCTTGCGGGTTTTTGGCAATGAGCAGTTCTTC.

The rearrangement uses TRBV4-3 and TRBJ2-7, with D perhaps matching TRBD1 (5 bases). The germline V gene has CDR1 LGHNA and CDR2 YSLEER. Trimming cost V 3 bases and J 0 bases, with 12 bases left between them. CDR3 size: 15 residues. This CDR3 reads CASSQTTEPSYEQYF. In DNA form, the CDR3 reads TGCGCCAGCAGCCAGACGACAGAGCCCTCCTACGAGCAGTACTTC.

This chain uses TRBV25-1 with TRBJ2-2; TRBD2 agrees at 7 bases. This CDR3 contains 14 residues. V lost 7 bases and J lost 8; bases outside the gene matches: 10. Germline lookup yields CDR1 MGHDK and CDR2 SYGVNS. The CDR3: CASKVAGSVGELFF. CDR3 nucleotides: TGTGCCAGCAAGGTAGCGGGTTCTGTTGGGGAGCTGTTTTTT. Drawing the rest from reference TRBV25-1 and TRBJ2-2, the complete variable domain is EADIYQTPRYLVIGTGKKITLECSQTMGHDKMYWYQQDPGMELHLIHYSYGVNSTEKGDLSSESTVSRIRTEHFPLTLESARPSHTSQYLCASKVAGSVGELFFGEGSRLTVL.

This clone was seen at least ten times. The V gene is TRBV4-3, the J gene TRBJ1-1, with D possibly being TRBD1 (6 bases). This CDR3 comprises 15 residues. V gave up 3 bases and J gave up 1 base, with 12 bases separating them. Germline-derived CDR1 and CDR2 are LGHNA and YSLEER. The CDR3 spells CASSHRGQPNTEAFF. The DNA for the CDR3 is TGCGCCAGCAGCCACCGCGGACAGCCGAACACTGAAGCTTTCTTT.

The chain employs TRBV5-1 and TRBJ1-3; no firm D call. Trimming left V 4 bases short and J 0 bases short, with 14 bases between. Per the germline V gene, CDR1 is SGHRS and CDR2 is YFSETQ. The CDR3 contains 16 residues. The CDR3 DNA reads TGCGCCAGCAGCCATCACGGTGGAGACTCTGGAAACACCATATATTTT. Its translation is CASSHHGGDSGNTIYF.

The chain is built from TRBV2 and TRBJ1-5; D is possibly TRBD1 (5 bases). Germline V gives CDR1 SNHLY, CDR2 FYNNEI. The CDR3 has 14 residues. V lost 4 bases and J lost 1, with 8 bases in between. Here the CDR3 reads CASSAGASNQPQHF. Here the CDR3 DNA reads TGTGCCAGCAGTGCTGGGGCGAGCAATCAGCCCCAGCATTTT. The full variable domain, completed using reference TRBV2 and TRBJ1-5, is EPEVTQTPSHQVTQMGQEVILRCVPISNHLYFYWYRQILGQKVEFLVSFYNNEISEKSEIFDDQFSVERPDGSNFTLKIRSTKLEDSAMYFCASSAGASNQPQHFGDGTRLSIL.

In its sample, this clone was seen a few times. The CDR3 sequence: CAWSKSRSSYEQYF. As DNA, the CDR3 is TGTGCCTGGAGTAAAAGTCGGAGCTCCTACGAGCAGTACTTC. The gene calls are TRBV30 and TRBJ2-7; D gene unclear. Germline V gene sequence: CDR1 GTSNPN, CDR2 SVGIG (reference sequence). The CDR3 is made up of 14 amino acids. V gave up 2 bases and J gave up 0 bases, with 11 bases separating them.

This clone was seen a few times. The gene calls are TRBV11-2 and TRBJ1-1; D is undetermined. The CDR3 contains 17 residues. Between the trimmed V and J ends, which lost 6 bases and 1 base, there was a span of 21 bases. Germline values: CDR1 SGHAT, CDR2 FQNNGV. In DNA, the CDR3 is TGTGCCAGCAGGTACCTCTTCCCTTATGAGGGGAACACTGAAGCTTTCTTT. It specifies CASRYLFPYEGNTEAFF.

The V call is TRBV11-1, the J call TRBJ2-1, with 8 nucleotides matching TRBD1. The J segment lost 15 bases and the V segment lost 2 bases, leaving 6 bases of the junction unmatched. This CDR3 comprises 12 residues. Germline CDR1 is SGHAT and CDR2 is FQDESV (reference sequence). The CDR3 spells CASSLIGTGLFF. CDR3 nucleotide sequence: TGTGCCAGCAGCTTAATTGGGACAGGTCTGTTCTTC.

This sequence joins TRBV6-5 and TRBJ2-7; 8 nucleotides match TRBD2. The CDR3 runs 15 residues. In germline, CDR1 is MNHEY, CDR2 SVGAGI. Germline trimming cut 2 bases from V and 8 bases from J; bases unmatched to any gene: 11. CDR3 in amino acids: CASSYGAGGPVKQYF. The CDR3 DNA follows: TGTGCCAGCAGTTACGGGGCGGGGGGCCCCGTTAAGCAGTACTTC.

This clone appeared once. This chain connects TRBV30 to TRBJ2-7; TRBD1 matches 7 bases. This CDR3 has 13 residues. J was trimmed by 4 bases and V by 2 bases; bases with no gene match: 5. Per germline, CDR1 GTSNPN and CDR2 SVGIG (reference sequence). The CDR3 is CAWSTGQNYEQYF. The CDR3 DNA is TGTGCCTGGAGTACGGGACAGAATTACGAGCAGTACTTC.

This clone has a handful of counts. V gene TRBV19 combines with J gene TRBJ1-5; D perhaps matches TRBD1 (5 bases). Looked up from germline, CDR1 is LNHDA and CDR2 is SQIVND (reference sequence). The CDR3 totals 12 residues. V dropped 9 bases and J dropped 7 bases, with 13 bases sitting between them. The CDR3: CASGGGRQPQHF. In nucleotides, the CDR3 is TGTGCCAGCGGGGGAGGGAGACAGCCCCAGCATTTT. Together with reference TRBV19 and TRBJ1-5, the CDR3 gives the full variable domain: DGGITQSPKYLFRKEGQNVTLSCEQNLNHDAMYWYRQDPGQGLRLIYYSQIVNDFQKGDIAEGYSVSREKKESFPLTVTSAQKNPTAFYLCASGGGRQPQHFGDGTRLSIL.

This clone was picked up one time. The chain employs TRBV27 and TRBJ1-1; D call uncertain. Trimming shortened V by 0 bases and J by 7 bases, and 12 bases separated the two germline ends. This CDR3 is built from 14 residues. CDR1 and CDR2 (germline): MNHEY, SMNVEV (reference sequence). CDR3 loop: CASSLSRMSIEAFF. The CDR3 DNA reads as TGTGCCAGCAGTTTATCCCGCATGAGCATTGAAGCTTTCTTT.

The gene calls are TRBV2 and TRBJ2-7; 7 bases agree with TRBD1. The V gene end was trimmed by 8 bases and the J gene end by 2 bases; junction bases not matched to a gene: 3. CDR3 length: 12 residues. The V gene's germline CDR1 is SNHLY and CDR2 FYNNEI. In DNA form, the CDR3 reads TGTGCCAGCCGACAGGGTGCCTACGAGCAGTACTTC. This encodes CASRQGAYEQYF. Full variable domain (rest looked up from reference TRBV2 and TRBJ2-7): EPEVTQTPSHQVTQMGQEVILRCVPISNHLYFYWYRQILGQKVEFLVSFYNNEISEKSEIFDDQFSVERPDGSNFTLKIRSTKLEDSAMYFCASRQGAYEQYFGPGTRLTVT.

This chain uses TRBV16 with TRBJ1-1; D is unresolved. Deletions cut 4 bases from V and 1 base from J, with 7 bases between. This CDR3 is built from 13 residues. Germline-derived CDR1 and CDR2 are KGHSY and FQNENV. CDR3 protein: CASSLMRNTEAFF. CDR3 coding DNA: TGTGCCAGCAGCCTAATGAGGAACACTGAAGCTTTCTTT.

The chain carries TRBV5-1 and TRBJ2-7; D possibly corresponds to TRBD1 (6 bases). Germline CDR1 SGHRS, CDR2 YFSETQ. V was cut by 0 bases and J by 4 bases, with 23 bases left in between. The CDR3 is made up of 18 amino acids. The CDR3 DNA reads TGCGCCAGCAGCTTGGCACCGCGCACGTCGTACAGGGCGTACGAGCAGTACTTC. The encoded protein is CASSLAPRTSYRAYEQYF.

This clone was seen a handful of times. The chain links TRBV7-9 to TRBJ1-4; 9 bases map to TRBD1. Germline assignment: CDR1 SEHNR and CDR2 FQNEAQ (reference sequence). The CDR3 sequence is 13 residues long. The V gene end was trimmed by 5 bases and the J gene end by 8 bases; junction bases not matched to a gene: 3. The chain's CDR3 is CASSRDRAEKLFF. The CDR3 bases are TGTGCCAGCAGCAGGGACAGGGCCGAAAAACTGTTTTTT. The whole variable domain, remainder taken from reference TRBV7-9 and TRBJ1-4, is DTGVSQNPRHKITKRGQNVTFRCDPISEHNRLYWYRQTLGQGPEFLTYFQNEAQLEKSRLLSDRFSAERPKGSFSTLEIQRTEQGDSAMYLCASSRDRAEKLFFGSGTQLSVL.

The chain links TRBV19 to TRBJ2-7, with 9 bases matching TRBD1. CDR1 LNHDA and CDR2 SQIVND come from the germline V gene (reference sequence). After removal of 5 bases from V and 5 bases from J, the junction contained 7 bases not matched to a gene. This CDR3 is 14 amino acids long. The CDR3 loop reads CASSPRTGAHEQYF. The CDR3 DNA follows: TGTGCCAGTAGTCCTCGGACAGGGGCCCACGAGCAGTACTTC.

The J gene is TRBJ1-5, the V gene TRBV7-6, with 12 bases matching TRBD1. CDR1 is SGHVS and CDR2 is FNYEAQ in the germline V gene. J lost 7 bases, V lost 2 bases, and 9 bases had no gene match. This CDR3 has 17 residues. The CDR3 sequence is CASSLFAGTGGGQPQHF. The DNA of the CDR3 is TGTGCCAGCAGCTTATTTGCGGGGACAGGGGGCGGCCAGCCCCAGCATTTT.

This rearrangement joins TRBV9 to TRBJ2-5; 7 nucleotides align to TRBD1. There are 15 residues in the CDR3. Germline V CDR1 and CDR2: SGDLS, YYNGEE. The V segment lost 3 bases and the J segment 2 bases; nucleotides outside the gene matches: 7. The CDR3 DNA reads as TGTGCCAGCAGCGCAAGGGGGCAGGGTCAAGAGACCCAGTACTTC. Protein: CASSARGQGQETQYF.

This clone was recorded once. J is TRBJ1-1 and V is TRBV6-1; 7 positions match TRBD1. This CDR3 region has 14 residues. From germline, CDR1 is MNHNS and CDR2 SASEGT. V gave up 2 bases and J gave up 4 bases; unmatched junction bases: 4. This CDR3 reads CASSELRGSTEAFF. CDR3 DNA sequence: TGTGCCAGCAGTGAACTCAGGGGGAGCACTGAAGCTTTCTTT.

The rearrangement joins TRBV7-9 to TRBJ1-4; D uncertain. The germline gives CDR1 SEHNR, CDR2 FQNEAQ (reference sequence). There are 14 residues in the CDR3. Trimming pared 5 bases from V and 3 bases from J, leaving 10 bases between. In DNA form, the CDR3 reads TGTGCCAGCAGCCCCGGTCGGGCTAATGAAAAACTGTTTTTT. This encodes CASSPGRANEKLFF.